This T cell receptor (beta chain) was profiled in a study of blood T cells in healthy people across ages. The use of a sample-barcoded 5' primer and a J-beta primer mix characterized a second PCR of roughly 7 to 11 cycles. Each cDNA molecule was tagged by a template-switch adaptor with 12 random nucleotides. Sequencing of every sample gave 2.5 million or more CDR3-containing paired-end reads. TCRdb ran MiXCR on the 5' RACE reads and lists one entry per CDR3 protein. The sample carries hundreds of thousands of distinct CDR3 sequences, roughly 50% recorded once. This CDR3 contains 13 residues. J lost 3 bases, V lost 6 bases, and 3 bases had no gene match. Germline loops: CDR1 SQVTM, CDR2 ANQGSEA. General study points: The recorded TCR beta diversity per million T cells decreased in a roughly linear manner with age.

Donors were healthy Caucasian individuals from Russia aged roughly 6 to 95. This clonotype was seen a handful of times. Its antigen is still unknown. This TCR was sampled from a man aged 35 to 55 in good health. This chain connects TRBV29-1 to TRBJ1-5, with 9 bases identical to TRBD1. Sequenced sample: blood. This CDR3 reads CSVGTGLNQPQHF. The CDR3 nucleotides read TGCAGCGTGGGGACAGGGCTCAATCAGCCCCAGCATTTT.